This TCR beta chain was captured by sequencing in a study of cytomegalovirus exposure and HLA in healthy donors. The germline V gene encodes CDR1 SGHAT and CDR2 FQNNGV. This CDR3 contains 16 residues. The V segment lost 4 bases and the J segment 4 bases; nucleotides outside the gene matches: 8. Notes on the study in general: Investigators reported approximately 150 TCR beta chains as tied to cytomegalovirus. Donors were assumed by presence/absence analyses to have roughly uniform sequencing depth. The authors later linked a missense DCLRE1C variant to TCR beta V- and J-gene trimming.

The PCR used 60 Vbeta and 13 Jbeta primers. Data came from immunoSEQ multiplex PCR; TCRdb stores just in-frame clones and leaves some out. The sample contains some 250,000 clones, about 81% of which appear only once. As regards this clone: The antigen remains undetermined.

This TCR derives from a woman aged 40-49 years in good health and CMV-seropositive. V is TRBV11-2 and J is TRBJ2-3, with 10 positions matching TRBD2. The sequenced sample consisted of PBMCs. The chain's CDR3 is CASSWGSGRAPDTQYF. For the CDR3, the DNA is TGTGCCAGCAGCTGGGGGAGCGGGAGGGCCCCAGATACGCAGTATTTT.